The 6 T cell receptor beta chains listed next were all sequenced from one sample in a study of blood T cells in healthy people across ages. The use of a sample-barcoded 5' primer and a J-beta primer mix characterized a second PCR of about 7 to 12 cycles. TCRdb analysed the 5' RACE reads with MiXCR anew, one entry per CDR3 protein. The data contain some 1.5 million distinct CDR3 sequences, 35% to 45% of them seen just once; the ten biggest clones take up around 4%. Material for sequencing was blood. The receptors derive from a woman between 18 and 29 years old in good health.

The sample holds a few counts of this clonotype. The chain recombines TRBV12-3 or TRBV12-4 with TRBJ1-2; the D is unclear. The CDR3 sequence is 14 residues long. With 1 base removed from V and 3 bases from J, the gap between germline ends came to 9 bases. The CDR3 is CASSLDLEYYGYTF. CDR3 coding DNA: TGTGCCAGCAGTTTAGATCTAGAGTACTATGGCTACACCTTC.

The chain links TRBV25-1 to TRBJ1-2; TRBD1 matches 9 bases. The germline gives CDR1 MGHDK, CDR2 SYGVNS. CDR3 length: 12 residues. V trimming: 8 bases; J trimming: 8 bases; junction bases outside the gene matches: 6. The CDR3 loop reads CASVGQGFGYTF. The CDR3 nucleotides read TGTGCCAGCGTCGGACAGGGGTTCGGCTACACCTTC.

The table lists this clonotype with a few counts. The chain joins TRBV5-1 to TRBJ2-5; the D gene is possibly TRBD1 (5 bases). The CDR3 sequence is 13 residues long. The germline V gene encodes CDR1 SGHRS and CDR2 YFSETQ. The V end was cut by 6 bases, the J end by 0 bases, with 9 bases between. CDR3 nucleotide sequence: TGCGCCAGCACCCCGACAGACCAAGAGACCCAGTACTTC. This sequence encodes CASTPTDQETQYF.

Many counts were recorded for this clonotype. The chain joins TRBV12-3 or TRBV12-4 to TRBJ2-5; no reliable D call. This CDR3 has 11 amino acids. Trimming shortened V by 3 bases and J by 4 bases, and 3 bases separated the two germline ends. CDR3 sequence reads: CASSFRETQYF. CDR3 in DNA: TGTGCCAGCAGTTTCCGAGAGACCCAGTACTTC.

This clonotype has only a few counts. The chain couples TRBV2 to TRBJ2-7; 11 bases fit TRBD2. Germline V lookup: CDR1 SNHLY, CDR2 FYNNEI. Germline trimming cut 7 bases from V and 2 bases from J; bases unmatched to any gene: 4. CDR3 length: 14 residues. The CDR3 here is CASTVAGGPYEQYF. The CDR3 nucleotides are TGTGCCAGCACCGTAGCGGGAGGGCCCTACGAGCAGTACTTC. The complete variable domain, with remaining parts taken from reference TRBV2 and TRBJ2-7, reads EPEVTQTPSHQVTQMGQEVILRCVPISNHLYFYWYRQILGQKVEFLVSFYNNEISEKSEIFDDQFSVERPDGSNFTLKIRSTKLEDSAMYFCASTVAGGPYEQYFGPGTRLTVT.

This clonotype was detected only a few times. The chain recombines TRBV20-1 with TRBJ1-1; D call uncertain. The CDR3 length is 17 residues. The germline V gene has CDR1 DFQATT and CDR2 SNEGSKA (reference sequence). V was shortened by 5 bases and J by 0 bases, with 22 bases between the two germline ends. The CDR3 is CSAPGGFDFSMNTEAFF. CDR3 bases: TGCAGTGCTCCCGGCGGATTTGACTTCTCTATGAACACTGAAGCTTTCTTT.